Each of the 11 T cell receptor beta chains below was sequenced from the same sample in a study of cytomegalovirus exposure and HLA in healthy donors. 60 Vbeta and 13 Jbeta primers were used in PCR. The protocol was immunoSEQ multiplex PCR, while the TCRdb copy is restricted to in-frame clones and leaves out a portion. The sample includes almost 85,000 clones, around 80% of them seen just once. Sample: PBMCs. These receptors originate from a male donor in good health and CMV-seropositive.

This clone has a handful of counts. Other DNA sequences in the sample encode the same CDR3. CDR3 sequence (DNA): TGTGCCAGCAGTGAACTAGCGGGAGACTACAATGAGCAGTTCTTC. Its protein is CASSELAGDYNEQFF. The chain uses TRBV6-4 and TRBJ2-1, with TRBD2 identical over 11 bases. The CDR3 runs to 15 residues. V was clipped by 3 bases and J by 3 bases; unmatched bases: 1. Germline V gene data show CDR1 as MRHNA and CDR2 as SNTAGT.

In its sample, this clone was seen once. The rearrangement links TRBV4-1 to TRBJ2-7, with no clear D. Trimming stripped 1 base from V and 5 bases from J, with 9 bases between. Germline V gives CDR1 MGHRA, CDR2 YSYEKL. The CDR3 is 13 amino acids. CDR3 in DNA: TGCGCCAGCAGCCAAGTGGGTAGCAACGAGCAGTACTTC. It codes for CASSQVGSNEQYF.

The V gene is TRBV7-9, the J gene TRBJ2-2; no definite D call. Looked up from germline, CDR1 is SEHNR and CDR2 is FQNEAQ (reference sequence). The CDR3 runs to 14 residues. The germline V and J ends were trimmed by 5 bases and 7 bases, with 14 bases remaining between them. The CDR3 region has the DNA TGTGCCAGCAGCCGAGACGGAGTGGGCGGGGAGCTGTTTTTT. Encoded protein: CASSRDGVGGELFF.

The genes are TRBV28 and TRBJ1-4, with unresolved D. This CDR3 spans 16 amino acids. The V and J ends lost 6 bases and 0 bases respectively, with 14 bases between them. The V gene's germline CDR1 is MDHEN and CDR2 SYDVKM. CDR3 sequence (DNA): TGTGCCAGCAGCTCCATCGCGGAGGCAACTAATGAAAAACTGTTTTTT. This gives the protein CASSSIAEATNEKLFF.

The chain joins TRBV6-1 to TRBJ2-6, with no clear D. V dropped 4 bases and J dropped 6 bases, with 13 bases sitting between them. Germline lookup yields CDR1 MNHNS and CDR2 SASEGT. The CDR3 sequence is 15 residues long. CDR3 in DNA: TGTGCCAGCAGTGTGCTCAACATCGCGGCCAACGTCCTGACTTTC. This codes for CASSVLNIAANVLTF.

The chain joins TRBV25-1 to TRBJ1-1; no firm D call. The V gene lost 4 bases and the J gene lost 8 bases, with 20 bases spanning the gap. The CDR3 sequence is 15 residues long. CDR1 and CDR2 (germline): MGHDK, SYGVNS. This CDR3 is CASSVAPGNVGEAFF. The CDR3, as DNA: TGTGCCAGCAGTGTGGCCCCGGGGAATGTAGGAGAAGCTTTCTTT.

The gene calls are TRBV4-1 and TRBJ2-1; 10 bases are a match to TRBD2. CDR1 is MGHRA and CDR2 is YSYEKL in the germline V gene. The J segment lost 6 bases and the V segment lost 4 bases, leaving 3 bases of the junction unmatched. This CDR3 contains 14 residues. In nucleotides, the CDR3 is TGCGCCAGCAGCCGCCTAGCGGGAGTCAATGAGCAGTTCTTC. The encoded protein is CASSRLAGVNEQFF.

V is TRBV11-2 and J is TRBJ1-2, with D possibly TRBD1 on 5 matching bases. CDR1 is SGHAT and CDR2 is FQNNGV in the germline V gene. V lost 1 base and J lost 7, with 10 bases in between. The CDR3 has 13 residues. As DNA, the CDR3 is TGTGCCAGCAGCTTAGCTGGACACCGTGGCTACACCTTC. Translation: CASSLAGHRGYTF.

The chain joins TRBV2 to TRBJ1-5; D is perhaps TRBD1 (6 bases). CDR3 size: 16 residues. In germline, CDR1 is SNHLY, CDR2 FYNNEI. V lost 1 base and J lost 2, with 12 bases in between. The DNA for the CDR3 is TGTGCCAGCAGTGAAGGGGGCAGACAGGGCAATCAGCCCCAGCATTTT. Amino acids: CASSEGGRQGNQPQHF.

This clone was found a few times. V gene TRBV25-1 combines with J gene TRBJ1-5; D uncertain. Germline CDR1 reads MGHDK; CDR2 reads SYGVNS. V dropped 2 bases and J dropped 6 bases, with 11 bases sitting between them. This CDR3 spans 14 amino acids. CDR3 in amino acids: CASSEHGEGQPQHF. For the CDR3, the DNA is TGTGCCAGCAGTGAACACGGGGAAGGTCAGCCCCAGCATTTT.

The chain is built from TRBV7-3 and TRBJ2-3; 7 bases line up with TRBD2. With V trimmed by 5 bases and J by 3 bases, 11 bases remained unmatched. CDR1 and CDR2 from the germline V gene are SGHTA and FQGTGA. This CDR3 is built from 16 residues. Here the CDR3 reads CASSTDSSGNTDTQYF. The CDR3, as DNA: TGTGCCAGCAGCACCGACTCTAGCGGCAATACAGATACGCAGTATTTT.